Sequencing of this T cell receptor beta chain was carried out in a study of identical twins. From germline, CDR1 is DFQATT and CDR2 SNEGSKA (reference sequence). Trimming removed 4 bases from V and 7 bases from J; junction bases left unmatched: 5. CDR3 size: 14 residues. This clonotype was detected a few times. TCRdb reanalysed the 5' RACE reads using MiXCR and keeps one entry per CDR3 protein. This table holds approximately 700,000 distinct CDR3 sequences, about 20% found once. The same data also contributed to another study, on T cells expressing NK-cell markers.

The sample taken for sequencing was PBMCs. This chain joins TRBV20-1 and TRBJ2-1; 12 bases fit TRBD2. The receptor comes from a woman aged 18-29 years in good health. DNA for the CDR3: TGCAGTGCTATAGGACTAGCGGGGCTGAATGAGCAGTTCTTC. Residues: CSAIGLAGLNEQFF.